What follows are 20 T cell receptor beta chains derived from one specimen sequenced in a study of cytomegalovirus exposure and HLA in healthy donors. The PCR made use of 60 Vbeta and 13 Jbeta primers. The table came from immunoSEQ multiplex PCR; TCRdb's copy has only in-frame clones and leaves some out. The sample records about 120,000 clones, over 60% being singletons. Specimen: PBMCs. These receptors all stem from a female donor in good health and CMV-seronegative.

This rearrangement joins TRBV11-2 to TRBJ1-1; D not certain. CDR3 length equals 13 residues. CDR1 SGHAT and CDR2 FQNNGV come from the germline V gene. Trimming took off 5 bases at V and 3 bases at J, with 10 bases between the two ends. The CDR3 region is CASSPPWHTEAFF. As DNA, the CDR3 is TGTGCCAGCAGCCCACCATGGCACACTGAAGCTTTCTTT. Drawing the rest from reference TRBV11-2 and TRBJ1-1, the complete variable domain is EAGVAQSPRYKIIEKRQSVAFWCNPISGHATLYWYQQILGQGPKLLIQFQNNGVVDDSQLPKDRFSAERLKGVDSTLKIQPAKLEDSAVYLCASSPPWHTEAFFGQGTRLTVV.

The gene calls are TRBV5-1 and TRBJ2-3; D gene ambiguous. Germline assignment: CDR1 SGHRS and CDR2 YFSETQ. The CDR3 is 13 residues long. V was trimmed by 8 bases and J by 4 bases, leaving 14 bases between them. The DNA for the CDR3 is TGCGCCAGTCAAGACTCGGTGGCAGATACGCAGTATTTT. Amino acid sequence: CASQDSVADTQYF.

The genes are TRBV19 and TRBJ1-1, with 8 nucleotides matching TRBD1. The germline V gene encodes CDR1 LNHDA and CDR2 SQIVND (reference sequence). The V gene end was trimmed by 9 bases and the J gene end by 4 bases; junction bases not matched to a gene: 16. CDR3 size: 16 residues. The CDR3 spells CASFGQGGISGTEAFF. CDR3 DNA: TGTGCCAGCTTCGGACAGGGAGGGATTTCGGGCACTGAAGCTTTCTTT.

The rearrangement uses TRBV27 and TRBJ2-1; 9 bases map to TRBD2. V dropped 4 bases and J dropped 8; count of bases not matched to a gene: 6. The germline V gene has CDR1 MNHEY and CDR2 SMNVEV (reference sequence). This CDR3 has 14 amino acids. The CDR3 bases are TGTGCCAGCAGTTCTGCGGGAGGGCCTGATGAGCAGTTCTTC. Translation: CASSSAGGPDEQFF.

CDR3 in amino acids: CASSSRLAGGPRTYNEQFF. The CDR3 DNA reads as TGTGCCAGCAGCTCTCGTCTAGCGGGAGGGCCCAGAACCTACAATGAGCAGTTCTTC. This sequence joins TRBV7-8 and TRBJ2-1; TRBD2 agrees at 12 bases. The junction had 12 bases not matched to a gene; V was cut back by 4 bases and J by 2 bases. CDR3 length: 19 residues. Per germline, CDR1 SGHVS and CDR2 FQNEAQ.

This chain joins TRBV7-8 and TRBJ1-2, with D maybe TRBD1 (5 bases). The CDR3 sequence is 13 residues long. V gave up 11 bases and J gave up 7 bases, with 20 bases separating them. The germline gives CDR1 SGHVS, CDR2 FQNEAQ. For the CDR3, the DNA is TGTGCCTCGGCGGGGGGGAATTGGTTTGGCTACACCTTC. Its translation is CASAGGNWFGYTF.

The chain carries TRBV11-2 and TRBJ2-1; possibly TRBD2 for D (6 bases). Germline V gene lookup returns CDR1 SGHAT and CDR2 FQNNGV. The CDR3 spans 15 residues. The V end lost 6 bases, the J end lost 8 bases, and 20 bases lay between the germline ends. The DNA for the CDR3 is TGTGCCAGCAGGGTCGTCAAGGGGAGGAGCGATGAGCAGTTCTTC. This gives the protein CASRVVKGRSDEQFF.

The V call is TRBV13, the J call TRBJ2-1; TRBD2 matches 10 bases. V gave up 5 bases and J gave up 10 bases; unmatched junction bases: 11. Germline V lookup: CDR1 PRHDT, CDR2 FYEKMQ (reference sequence). The CDR3 covers 15 residues. The CDR3 here is CASSPHTGTSDEQFF. The CDR3 nucleotides read TGTGCCAGCAGCCCCCATACCGGGACTAGCGACGAGCAGTTCTTC.

This clone was observed a single time. The chain joins TRBV5-1 to TRBJ2-2, with TRBD2 matching 7 bases. CDR3 length equals 16 residues. The V segment lost 1 base and the J segment 4 bases; nucleotides outside the gene matches: 7. Looked up from germline, CDR1 is SGHRS and CDR2 is YFSETQ. Written as DNA, the CDR3 is TGCGCCAGCAGCTTGTCTGCGGGAGTGGCCACCGGGGAGCTGTTTTTT. Encoded protein: CASSLSAGVATGELFF.

This clone appeared a single time. This chain joins TRBV9 and TRBJ1-1; no firm D call. The V gene lost 1 base and the J gene lost 3 bases, with 13 bases spanning the gap. The V gene's germline CDR1 is SGDLS and CDR2 YYNGEE. The CDR3 has 15 residues. CDR3 protein: CASSVSQTGDTEAFF. DNA of the CDR3: TGTGCCAGCAGCGTATCGCAGACTGGTGACACTGAAGCTTTCTTT.

This clone was observed a few times. The gene calls are TRBV6-1 and TRBJ1-6; D might be TRBD1 (5 bases). V shed 4 bases and J shed 11 bases, with 12 bases lying between them. The CDR3 is made up of 13 amino acids. The germline CDR1 and CDR2 sequences are MNHNS and SASEGT. The CDR3 DNA is TGTGCCAGCAGTGGGGCCGGGGGTCCACCCCTCCACTTT. Protein sequence: CASSGAGGPPLHF.

The rearrangement links TRBV6-6 to TRBJ1-1, with TRBD1 as a possible D gene (6 bases). From germline, CDR1 is MNHNY and CDR2 SVGAGI (reference sequence). With 6 bases removed from V and 1 base from J, the gap between germline ends came to 9 bases. The CDR3 runs 13 residues. The CDR3 spells CASRWTENTEAFF. The CDR3, as DNA: TGTGCCAGCAGATGGACAGAGAACACTGAAGCTTTCTTT.

This CDR3 reads CASSSTPGNTIYF. The DNA of the CDR3 is TGTGCCAGCAGCTCTACTCCAGGAAACACCATATATTTT. The chain recombines TRBV14 with TRBJ1-3, with unresolved D. Per the germline V gene, CDR1 is SGHDN and CDR2 is FVKESK. Trimming cost V 5 bases and J 4 bases, with 9 bases left between them. This CDR3 spans 13 amino acids.

Only a few counts were recorded for this clone. The rearrangement links TRBV7-9 to TRBJ2-7, with 9 positions matching TRBD2. CDR1 is SEHNR, CDR2 FQNEAQ, per germline (reference sequence). Unmatched junction bases numbered 6, after V lost 4 bases and J lost 2 bases. CDR3 size: 15 residues. The CDR3 DNA follows: TGTGCCAGCAGCTCACGACTAGCGGCCCCCTACGAGCAGTACTTC. Encoded protein: CASSSRLAAPYEQYF.

The genes are TRBV9 and TRBJ2-3; a weak D match, TRBD2 (6 bases). Trimming cost V 0 bases and J 4 bases, with 15 bases left between them. Germline CDR1 reads SGDLS; CDR2 reads YYNGEE. The CDR3 loop spans 16 amino acids. CDR3 sequence (DNA): TGTGCCAGCAGCGTAGGCCCCAGCGGGTTGTCAGATACGCAGTATTTT. The encoded protein is CASSVGPSGLSDTQYF.

DNA for the CDR3: TGTGCCAGCAGCCAATTCGGCAGGGTCAATTCACCCCTCCACTTT. This codes for CASSQFGRVNSPLHF. The J gene is TRBJ1-6, the V gene TRBV16, with D maybe TRBD1 (5 bases). V gave up 1 base and J gave up 7 bases, with 11 bases separating them. The length of the CDR3 is 15 residues. The germline gives CDR1 KGHSY, CDR2 FQNENV. The full variable domain, with the rest looked up from reference TRBV16 and TRBJ1-6, is GEEVAQTPKHLVRGEGQKAKLYCAPIKGHSYVFWYQQVLKNEFKFLISFQNENVFDETGMPKERFSAKCLPNSPCSLEIQATKLEDSAVYFCASSQFGRVNSPLHFGNGTRLTVT.

This clone was recorded once. This sequence joins TRBV27 and TRBJ2-7; D is uncertain. Germline CDR1 reads MNHEY; CDR2 reads SMNVEV (reference sequence). This CDR3 comprises 13 residues. Trimming shortened V by 3 bases and J by 2 bases, and 8 bases separated the two germline ends. The CDR3 sequence is CASSFGYTYEQYF. CDR3 in DNA: TGTGCCAGCAGTTTCGGGTATACCTACGAGCAGTACTTC.

A word on this clone: This CDR3 is also generated by other DNA sequences in the sample. This sequence joins TRBV6-1 and TRBJ2-7; 8 nucleotides agree with TRBD2. Unmatched junction bases numbered 7, after V lost 6 bases and J lost 0 bases. CDR3 length equals 15 residues. From germline, CDR1 is MNHNS and CDR2 SASEGT. CDR3 sequence: CASSLTSGSSYEQYF. In DNA, the CDR3 is TGTGCCAGCAGCCTTACTAGCGGAAGCTCCTACGAGCAGTACTTC.

The J gene is TRBJ2-7, the V gene TRBV4-1, with 8 bases fitting TRBD2. The germline CDR1 and CDR2 sequences are MGHRA and YSYEKL. With 4 bases clipped from V and 5 bases from J, the junction kept 7 bases outside the gene matches. The CDR3 is made up of 14 amino acids. CDR3 in DNA: TGCGCCAGCAGCCGAGCGGGGGAGAGAAACGAGCAGTACTTC. This gives the protein CASSRAGERNEQYF.

The genes are TRBV11-2 and TRBJ2-7; D gene ambiguous. The CDR3 contains 14 residues. The V end was cut by 5 bases, the J end by 3 bases, with 14 bases between. Germline lookup yields CDR1 SGHAT and CDR2 FQNNGV. CDR3 protein: CASSQSTTNYEQYF. The CDR3 nucleotides are TGTGCCAGCAGCCAATCAACTACGAACTACGAGCAGTACTTC.